A selection of T cell receptor beta chains follows, all from one sample in a study of T-cell memory formation after mild COVID-19. TCRdb itself ran the 5' RACE reads through MiXCR, one entry per CDR3 protein. The sample yields 250,000 to 300,000 distinct CDR3 sequences, 15% to 20% seen once. The specimen sequenced was PBMCs or a T cell subset sorted from them (not recorded which). Receptors were obtained from a young man who had mild COVID-19 (a few samples of this study predate the infection). Cell type and time point are not known. CDR3s include the opening cysteine and the closing phenylalanine or tryptophan. D genes are given only for firm matches. A clone size is listed for some rows: how often the clone was seen (once, few, many), or a class if it is expanded.

CSGGVRDRVEKLFF,TGCAGCGGCGGGGTACGAGACAGGGTAGAAAAACTGTTTTTT,.,TRBV29-1,TRBJ1-4,TRBD1
CASSWGLAGGLVLETQYF,TGTGCCAGCAGCTGGGGACTAGCGGGGGGCCTGGTTCTGGAGACCCAGTACTTC,few,TRBV7-2,TRBJ2-5,TRBD2
CASAPAVAGGVRDTQYF,TGTGCTAGTGCCCCCGCGGTCGCGGGGGGCGTCAGGGATACGCAGTATTTT,.,TRBV12-5,TRBJ2-3,TRBD2
CASSPDLGWWGTEAFF,TGCGCCAGCAGCCCAGACCTGGGCTGGTGGGGGACTGAAGCTTTCTTT,.,TRBV4-1,TRBJ1-1,.
CASSLSGGMADTQYF,TGTGCCAGCAGTTTAAGTGGAGGGATGGCAGATACGCAGTATTTT,few,TRBV27,TRBJ2-3,.
CASSQRLQGIYGYTF,TGCGCCAGCAGCCAACGATTACAGGGGATCTATGGCTACACCTTC,.,TRBV5-1,TRBJ1-2,TRBD1
CASSLIVSGANVLTF,TGCGCCAGCAGCTTGATTGTCTCTGGGGCCAACGTCCTGACTTTC,.,TRBV5-1,TRBJ2-6,.
CASSFYRTSGAYNEQFF,TGTGCCAGCAGCTTCTACCGGACTAGCGGGGCGTACAATGAGCAGTTCTTC,few,TRBV7-2,TRBJ2-1,TRBD2
CASRPQRGHTGELFF,TGTGCCAGCAGACCCCAGAGGGGGCATACCGGGGAGCTGTTTTTT,.,TRBV6-2/TRBV6-3,TRBJ2-2,TRBD1
CASSLDGAGDYTF,TGTGCCAGCAGTTTAGACGGCGCGGGAGACTACACCTTC,few,TRBV12-3/TRBV12-4,TRBJ1-2,.
CASSLRGPVVAFF,TGTGCCAGCAGTTTACGGGGACCGGTGGTAGCTTTCTTT,few,TRBV12-3/TRBV12-4,TRBJ1-1,.
CASSQDGGLAGDEQFF,TGCGCCAGCAGCCAAGATGGGGGACTAGCGGGGGATGAGCAGTTCTTC,few,TRBV4-1,TRBJ2-1,TRBD2
CASSQGWVDEQFF,TGCGCCAGCAGCCAAGGCTGGGTGGATGAGCAGTTCTTC,few,TRBV4-1,TRBJ2-1,.
CASSPTGFPDTQYF,TGCGCCAGCAGCCCCACGGGGTTCCCAGATACGCAGTATTTT,few,TRBV5-1,TRBJ2-3,.
CSAQGQGNQPQHF,TGCAGCGCCCAAGGACAGGGCAATCAGCCCCAGCATTTT,few,TRBV29-1,TRBJ1-5,TRBD1
CASSRIGGMSMNTEAFF,TGCGCCAGCAGCCGAATTGGCGGGATGTCCATGAACACTGAAGCTTTCTTT,.,TRBV4-1,TRBJ1-1,.
CASSPEPGETQYF,TGTGCCAGTTCGCCGGAACCAGGAGAGACCCAGTACTTC,many,TRBV7-3,TRBJ2-5,.
CASTNTGDSAQPQHF,TGTGCCAGCACCAATACAGGGGACAGCGCTCAGCCCCAGCATTTT,.,TRBV12-3/TRBV12-4,TRBJ1-5,TRBD1
CASRDDRRRGYTF,TGTGCCAGCAGAGATGACAGGCGTAGGGGCTACACCTTC,.,TRBV2,TRBJ1-2,.
CASSRSGTSGNTGELFF,TGTGCCAGCAGCCGGTCAGGGACTAGCGGCAACACCGGGGAGCTGTTTTTT,.,TRBV4-2,TRBJ2-2,TRBD2
CASGTHRPSEQYF,TGTGCCAGTGGAACACACAGACCCAGCGAGCAGTACTTC,few,TRBV19,TRBJ2-7,.
CASTRQGAMGDTQYF,TGTGCCAGCACCAGACAGGGGGCTATGGGAGATACGCAGTATTTT,.,TRBV12-3/TRBV12-4,TRBJ2-3,TRBD1
CSVGQRNTEAFF,TGCAGCGTTGGCCAGCGGAACACTGAAGCTTTCTTT,.,TRBV29-1,TRBJ1-1,.
CASSYSLGRSPLHF,TGTGCCAGCAGTTACTCTCTGGGGCGGTCACCCCTCCACTTT,few,TRBV6-5,TRBJ1-6,.
CASRGLAGGHEQFF,TGTGCCAGCAGAGGTCTAGCGGGGGGGCATGAGCAGTTCTTC,.,TRBV6-2/TRBV6-3,TRBJ2-1,TRBD2
CATEGMGETQYF,TGTGCCACCGAGGGGATGGGGGAGACCCAGTACTTC,.,TRBV11-2,TRBJ2-5,.
CASSAGGRNQPQHF,TGTGCCAGTAGTGCGGGGGGGCGCAATCAGCCCCAGCATTTT,few,TRBV19,TRBJ1-5,.
CASSGALAKNIQYF,TGCGCCAGCAGCGGCGCACTAGCCAAAAACATTCAGTACTTC,few,TRBV5-1,TRBJ2-4,.
CASSVRGTAYNEQFF,TGTGCCAGCAGCGTACGCGGGACAGCCTACAATGAGCAGTTCTTC,.,TRBV7-9,TRBJ2-1,.
CASNRGSPDTQYF,TGTGCCAGCAACAGGGGGAGCCCAGATACGCAGTATTTT,few,TRBV7-2,TRBJ2-3,TRBD1
CASSQEGGAGRHGELFF,TGCGCCAGCAGCCAAGAAGGCGGGGCAGGGAGGCACGGGGAGCTGTTTTTT,few,TRBV4-3,TRBJ2-2,.
CASSLRNPRSEAFF,TGTGCCAGCAGCTTAAGGAATCCACGTTCTGAAGCTTTCTTT,few,TRBV7-2,TRBJ1-1,.
CASSEVGAGSTEAFF,TGCGCCAGTTCCGAGGTGGGGGCGGGGAGCACTGAAGCTTTCTTT,.,TRBV5-1,TRBJ1-1,.
CASSAGTRLGETQYF,TGCGCCAGCAGCGCCGGGACCAGACTCGGGGAGACCCAGTACTTC,few,TRBV5-1,TRBJ2-5,.
CASSPIGLGGYTF,TGTGCCAGCAGTCCCATAGGGCTTGGGGGCTACACCTTC,.,TRBV28,TRBJ1-2,.
CASSYPRSLAKNIQYF,TGTGCCAGCAGTTACCCCCGCAGTCTAGCCAAAAACATTCAGTACTTC,.,TRBV6-2/TRBV6-3,TRBJ2-4,.